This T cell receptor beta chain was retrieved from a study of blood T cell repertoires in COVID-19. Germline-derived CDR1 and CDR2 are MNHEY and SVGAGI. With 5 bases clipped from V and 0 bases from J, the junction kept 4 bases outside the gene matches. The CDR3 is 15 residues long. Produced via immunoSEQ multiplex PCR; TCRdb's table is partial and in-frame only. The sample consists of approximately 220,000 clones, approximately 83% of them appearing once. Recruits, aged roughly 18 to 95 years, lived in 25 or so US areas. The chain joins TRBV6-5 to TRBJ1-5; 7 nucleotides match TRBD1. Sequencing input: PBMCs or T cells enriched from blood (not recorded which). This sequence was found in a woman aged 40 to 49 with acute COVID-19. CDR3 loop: CASSTGALSNQPQHF. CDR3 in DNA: TGTGCCAGCAGTACAGGGGCCCTTAGCAATCAGCCCCAGCATTTT.